This is a list of T cell receptor beta chains from one sample in a study of shared clonotypes between healthy human individuals. Sequencing used immunoSEQ multiplex PCR; TCRdb keeps in-frame clones, though not all of them. The profile shows under 1,900,000 clones, about 98.5% of them singletons. Sequencing used naive CD4+ T cells sorted from blood. The receptors shown here come from a man aged 25-40 years in good health. Both conserved end residues are part of each CDR3. Fields, in order: CDR3 length, V gene, CDR3 protein.

15 TRBV15 CATSREGGPGETQYF
16 TRBV5-1 CASTAAGGSNTGELFF
16 TRBV5-1 CASSLTTGTVIGAQYF
15 TRBV28 CASIRGMGNTGELFF
13 TRBV27 CASSPREGTEAFF
12 TRBV19 CASRRTDYGYTF
14 TRBV28 CASSTRGSGRDEIF
15 TRBV7-9 CASSHLRLEGYEQYF
16 TRBV18 CASSGTSGRDYNEQFF
13 TRBV18 CASSPNGNQPQHF
15 TRBV7-2 CASSFVDSGANVLTF
15 TRBV19 CASSAPGQGRGEQFF
16 TRBV4-1 CASSQTGTSGRDTQYF
16 TRBV5-1 CASSGVLAGAFNEQFF
11 TRBV28 CASSTPYEQYF
15 TRBV6-1 CASSGLSGSIYEQYF
19 TRBV14 CASSLFPLAGGQFGYEQYF
14 TRBV9 CASSRGSAGETQYF
14 TRBV5-1 CASSPTGDATEAFF
17 TRBV18 CASSPLPGGRATDTQYF
15 TRBV28 CASSRGLSSGNTIYF
13 TRBV30 CAWSMSGSNVAYF
13 TRBV28 CASSLEGVYEQYF
14 TRBV7-2 CASSSGLSYNEQFF
14 TRBV27 CASRVIGGSGELFF
15 TRBV15 CATSLPRGLPDTQYF
14 TRBV11-3 CASRHGTSLYEQYF
16 TRBV7-7 CASSPRDSVNTGELFF
12 TRBV6-1 CASSAQNQPQHF
13 TRBV14 CASGTDIGGEQYF
17 TRBV12-5 CASGLRQGRRNTGELFF
12 TRBV5-4 CASSQVIGELFF
14 TRBV6-5 CASSYNTGRDEQFF
13 TRBV7-7 CASSFLNTGELFF
12 TRBV7-9 CASSFSGYEQYF
14 TRBV9 CASSVGAGVNEQFF
20 TRBV4-2 CASSQLGLAGGTSSYNEQFF
14 TRBV6-5 CASGGRSSNQPQHF
14 TRBV10-3 CAIRTGVSTDTQYF
17 TRBV9 CASSASPNQATGNTIYF
16 TRBV11-3 CASSLGGSRAYNEQFF
15 TRBV6-1 CASGGPFQANYGYTF
14 TRBV5-1 CASSSTSGMYEQYF
14 TRBV30 CAWSVMDFSYEQYF
15 TRBV27 CASSSGDTSYNEQFF
13 TRBV11-2 CASSLGVYNEQFF
16 TRBV7-8 CASSFSRDFRQETQYF
15 TRBV7-9 CASKWEGTNTGELFF
16 TRBV7-9 CASSSGPSYGSYEQYF
15 TRBV28 CASSLLKRVSYEQYF
13 TRBV9 CASSVTGGTEAFF
17 TRBV7-9 CASSLDRTPSGTSEQYF
14 TRBV10-2 CASSGRDHTGELFF
17 TRBV18 CASSLGQGVSFSNGYTF
12 TRBV19 CASSRREETQYF